There are a few counts of the clone carrying this TCR beta chain. CDR3 length: 15 residues. Per germline, CDR1 SNHLY and CDR2 FYNNEI. V was trimmed by 4 bases and J by 4 bases, leaving 17 bases between them. These data come from a study of identical twins. TCRdb analysed the 5' RACE reads with MiXCR anew, one entry per CDR3 protein. The sample contains 250,000 to 300,000 distinct CDR3 sequences, roughly 9.7% of which appear only once. The same data also contributed to another study, on yellow fever vaccine responses in identical twins. That source reports: Twins' vaccine T cell responses reportedly seemed partly convergent and partly personalized.

Sequenced material: CD8+ T cells sorted from blood. The rearrangement uses TRBV2 and TRBJ2-7; D not certain. The clonotype was recovered from a woman aged 18 to 35 in good health. In DNA form, the CDR3 reads TGTGCCAGCAGTGCGCCACACACCGACCAATACGAGCAGTACTTC. It specifies CASSAPHTDQYEQYF.